The 10 T cell receptor beta chains below all came from one sample that was sequenced in a study of blood T cell repertoires in COVID-19. Some clones are missing from TCRdb's copy, which holds only in-frame ones; the method was immunoSEQ multiplex PCR. The sample has roughly 250,000 clones, about 90% seen once. Sequences were obtained from peripheral blood. These receptor sequences come from a woman aged 40 to 50 with acute or convalescent COVID-19.

This sequence joins TRBV18 and TRBJ1-1, with D tentatively TRBD1 (6 bases). Germline CDR1 is KGHSH and CDR2 is LQKENI. The CDR3 runs to 15 residues. V shed 1 base and J shed 4 bases, with 13 bases lying between them. CDR3 region: CASSPHPGVGTEAFF. The CDR3 DNA reads as TGTGCCAGCTCACCACACCCAGGGGTTGGCACTGAAGCTTTCTTT.

The CDR3 loop is CASSIRTQNTEAFF. CDR3 sequence (DNA): TGTGCCAGTAGTATACGGACACAGAACACTGAAGCTTTCTTT. V usage is TRBV19 and J usage is TRBJ1-1, with TRBD1 as a possible D gene (5 bases). The CDR3 is 14 amino acids. CDR1 and CDR2 (germline): LNHDA, SQIVND (reference sequence). V dropped 2 bases and J dropped 1 base, with 8 bases sitting between them.

The chain joins TRBV19 to TRBJ1-5, with a tentative D call TRBD1 (5 bases). CDR1 and CDR2 (germline): LNHDA, SQIVND (reference sequence). Trimming pared 3 bases from V and 5 bases from J, leaving 17 bases between. There are 16 residues in the CDR3. CDR3 DNA: TGTGCCAGTAGTATTGGGAATCGGAGGGACCATCAGCCCCAGCATTTT. Residues: CASSIGNRRDHQPQHF.

This clone showed up just once. The rearrangement joins TRBV5-1 to TRBJ1-2, with D unclear. The V end was cut by 2 bases, the J end by 8 bases, with 13 bases between. This CDR3 comprises 13 residues. Per the germline V gene, CDR1 is SGHRS and CDR2 is YFSETQ. The CDR3 loop reads CASSFPGFEGYTF. The CDR3 DNA follows: TGCGCCAGCAGCTTCCCCGGGTTCGAAGGCTACACCTTC. Full variable domain (rest looked up from reference TRBV5-1 and TRBJ1-2): KAGVTQTPRYLIKTRGQQVTLSCSPISGHRSVSWYQQTPGQGLQFLFEYFSETQRNKGNFPGRFSGRQFSNSRSEMNVSTLELGDSALYLCASSFPGFEGYTFGSGTRLTVV.

This clone was seen a single time. The rearrangement links TRBV4-2 to TRBJ1-3, with D tentatively TRBD1 (6 bases). Trimming cost V 0 bases and J 0 bases, with 15 bases left between them. The CDR3 is 18 amino acids. CDR1 and CDR2 from the germline V gene are LGHNA and YNFKEQ. The CDR3 DNA is TGTGCCAGCAGCCAAGATAGCGGGGGCGGGAGCTCTGGAAACACCATATATTTT. This sequence encodes CASSQDSGGGSSGNTIYF.

The J gene is TRBJ2-2, the V gene TRBV5-6; TRBD1 agrees at 12 bases. There are 15 residues in the CDR3. Germline V gives CDR1 SGHDT, CDR2 YYEEEE. V lost 3 bases and J lost 7; bases outside the gene matches: 4. Written as DNA, the CDR3 is TGTGCCAGCAGCTCCGGGACAGGGGGCATCGGGGAGCTGTTTTTT. Its translation: CASSSGTGGIGELFF.

This chain uses TRBV6-5 with TRBJ1-3; D uncertain. This CDR3 is 13 amino acids long. The V and J ends lost 6 bases and 4 bases respectively, with 10 bases between them. Per germline, CDR1 MNHEY and CDR2 SVGAGI. In DNA, the CDR3 is TGTGCCAGCAGCGACACCCGCGGAAACACCATATATTTT. Encoded protein: CASSDTRGNTIYF.

The rearrangement uses TRBV10-1 and TRBJ2-2; TRBD1 might be the D (5 bases). The CDR3 extends over 18 amino acids. Deletions cut 6 bases from V and 4 bases from J, with 24 bases between. CDR1 and CDR2 (germline): WNHNN, SYGVQD (reference sequence). This CDR3 is CASSPVPGQGSSTGELFF. The DNA for the CDR3 is TGCGCCAGCAGCCCTGTCCCTGGCCAGGGCTCCTCCACCGGGGAGCTGTTTTTT.

The CDR3 sequence is CASSEAGGDQPQHF. For the CDR3, the DNA is TGTGCCAGCAGTGAAGCGGGGGGAGATCAGCCCCAGCATTTT. This chain links TRBV6-1 with TRBJ1-5; D is perhaps TRBD1 (5 bases). Germline-derived CDR1 and CDR2 are MNHNS and SASEGT. V was cut by 0 bases and J by 5 bases, with 8 bases left in between. This CDR3 has 14 amino acids.

The chain joins TRBV5-1 to TRBJ2-3; a possible D gene is TRBD2 (6 bases). Between the trimmed V and J ends, which lost 3 bases and 0 bases, there was a span of 8 bases. The CDR3 totals 14 residues. Germline CDR1 is SGHRS and CDR2 is YFSETQ. The CDR3 coding sequence is TGCGCCAGCAGCTCCGGGACTAGCACAGATACGCAGTATTTT. Its translation: CASSSGTSTDTQYF.